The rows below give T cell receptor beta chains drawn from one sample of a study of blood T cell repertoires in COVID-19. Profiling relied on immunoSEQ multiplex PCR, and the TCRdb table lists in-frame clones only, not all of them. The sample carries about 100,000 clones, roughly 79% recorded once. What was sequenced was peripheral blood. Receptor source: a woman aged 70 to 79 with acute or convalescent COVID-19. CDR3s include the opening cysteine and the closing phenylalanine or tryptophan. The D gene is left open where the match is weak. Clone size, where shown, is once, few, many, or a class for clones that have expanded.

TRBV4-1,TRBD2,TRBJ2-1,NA,TGCGCCAGCAGCCACCTTAGCGGGGGGGCGAATGAGCAGTTCTTC,CASSHLSGGANEQFF
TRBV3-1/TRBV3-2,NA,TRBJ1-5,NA,TGTGCCAGCAGCCAAAGAGGGACTAATCAGCCCCAGCATTTT,CASSQRGTNQPQHF
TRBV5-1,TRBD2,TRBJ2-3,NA,TGCGCCAGCAGCTTACTTAGCGGGTCTTTCACAGATACGCAGTATTTT,CASSLLSGSFTDTQYF
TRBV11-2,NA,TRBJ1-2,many,TGTGCCAGCAGCTTAGGACAATATAATGGCTACACCTTC,CASSLGQYNGYTF
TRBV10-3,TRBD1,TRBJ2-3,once,TGTGCCATCAGTGAGATGACAGGGGGATGGACAGATACGCAGTATTTT,CAISEMTGGWTDTQYF
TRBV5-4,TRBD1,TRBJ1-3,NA,TGTGCCAGCAGCTACGGGACAGGCGGAGGAAACACCATATATTTT,CASSYGTGGGNTIYF
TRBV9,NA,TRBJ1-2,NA,TGTGCCAGCAGCGCTGGGGAGGGCTATGGCTACACCTTC,CASSAGEGYGYTF
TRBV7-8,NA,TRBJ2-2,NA,TGTGCCAGCAGCTTACTAACGGGGAACACCGGGGAGCTGTTTTTT,CASSLLTGNTGELFF
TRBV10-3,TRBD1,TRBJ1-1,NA,TGTGCCATCAGAGAGGGACAGGGGGGGAACACTGAAGCTTTCTTT,CAIREGQGGNTEAFF
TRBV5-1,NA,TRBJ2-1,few,TGCGCCAGCAGCTTAGGGCGGAGGAGCGGTGAGCAGTTCTTC,CASSLGRRSGEQFF
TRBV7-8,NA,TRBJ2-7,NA,TGTGCCAGCAGCTTAGGGACAGCCTCCTACGAGCAGTACTTC,CASSLGTASYEQYF
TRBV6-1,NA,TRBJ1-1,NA,TGTGCCAGCAGTGAAGGTTTAGGGGACAAGAACACTGAAGCTTTCTTT,CASSEGLGDKNTEAFF
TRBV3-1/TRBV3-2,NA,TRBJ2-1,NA,TGTGCCAGCACCTCTCTGGCACAGGGAAATCCCTTAAATGAGCAGTTCTTC,CASTSLAQGNPLNEQFF
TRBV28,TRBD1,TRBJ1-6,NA,TGTGCCGTCCAGGGGACAGGGAACCGGCATTCACCCCTCCACTTT,CAVQGTGNRHSPLHF
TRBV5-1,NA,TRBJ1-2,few,TGCGCCAGCAGCTTAGGTGAGAGGAACTATGGCTACACCTTC,CASSLGERNYGYTF
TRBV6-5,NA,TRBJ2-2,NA,TGTGCCAGCAGCTTACTAGTGGGGACCGGGGAGCTGTTTTTT,CASSLLVGTGELFF
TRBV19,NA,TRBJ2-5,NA,TGTGCCAGTAGTGCTCAGCGGGAGACCCAGTACTTC,CASSAQRETQYF
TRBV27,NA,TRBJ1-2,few,TGTGCCAGCAGTTTATCGACGGGGGGAAGCGGGGGCTACACCTTC,CASSLSTGGSGGYTF
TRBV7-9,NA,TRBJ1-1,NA,TGTGCCAGCAGGTTAGGGGGGCTGGACACTGAAGCTTTCTTT,CASRLGGLDTEAFF
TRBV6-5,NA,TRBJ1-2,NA,TGTGCCAGCAGTCCGACCCTCCAGGGTGGCTACACCTTC,CASSPTLQGGYTF
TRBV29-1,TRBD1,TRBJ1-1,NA,TGCAGCGTTCAGGGGGCCGTAAACACTGAAGCTTTCTTT,CSVQGAVNTEAFF
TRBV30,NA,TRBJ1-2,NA,TGTGCCTGGAGTGTAGGGTGGGCAGGGAGGACCTTC,CAWSVGWAGRTF
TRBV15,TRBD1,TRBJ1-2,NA,TGTGCCACCAGCAGAACGGAACAGGGGGGAAAAAAGTTCCCGACTAACTATGGCTACACCTTC,CATSRTEQGGKKFPTNYGYTF
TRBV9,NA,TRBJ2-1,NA,TGTGCCAGCAGCGCCAACAATGAGCAGTTCTTC,CASSANNEQFF
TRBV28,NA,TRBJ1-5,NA,TGTGCCAGCAGTTCCCCGGGGGGGGCAGCTAGCAATCAGCCCCAGCATTTT,CASSSPGGAASNQPQHF
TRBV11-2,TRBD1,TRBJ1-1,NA,TGTGCCAGCACCCTCACAGGGGGCCAGGGGGAGAACACTGAAGCTTTCTTT,CASTLTGGQGENTEAFF
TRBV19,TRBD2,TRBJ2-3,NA,TGTGCCAGTAGCCCCGGACTAGCGGGGGCCTCTGATAGCACAGATACGCAGTATTTT,CASSPGLAGASDSTDTQYF
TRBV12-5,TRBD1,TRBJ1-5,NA,TGTGCTAGTGGTCCGGGACAGTCCAATCAGCCCCAGCATTTT,CASGPGQSNQPQHF
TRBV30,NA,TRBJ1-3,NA,TGTGCCTGGAGTTACTACTCTGGAAACACCATATATTTT,CAWSYYSGNTIYF
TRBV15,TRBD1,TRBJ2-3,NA,TGTGCCACCTGGGGACAGGGGTCAGATACGCAGTATTTT,CATWGQGSDTQYF
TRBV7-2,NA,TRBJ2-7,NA,TGTGCCAGCAGCTTAGGGGGCACCCAGAGTTACGAGCAGTACTTC,CASSLGGTQSYEQYF
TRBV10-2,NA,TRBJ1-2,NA,TGCGCCAGCAGTGAGTCGGGCCCCTACTATGGCTACACCTTC,CASSESGPYYGYTF
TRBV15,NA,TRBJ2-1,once,TGTGCCACCAGCAGAGATAGTCGGGACAATGAGCAGTTCTTC,CATSRDSRDNEQFF
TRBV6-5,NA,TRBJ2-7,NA,TGTGCCAGCACCCCTCGGTATCGAGAGGCCTACGAGCAGTACTTC,CASTPRYREAYEQYF
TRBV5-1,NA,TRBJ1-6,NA,TGCGCCAGCAGCCCCGAGGGTCGGGATTCACCCCTCCACTTT,CASSPEGRDSPLHF
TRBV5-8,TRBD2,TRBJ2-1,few,TGTGCCAGCAGCCTAAGACTAGCGGGGGTGCTCTTC,CASSLRLAGVLF
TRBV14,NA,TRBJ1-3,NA,TGTGCCAGCAGCCAACAGTACTCTGGAAACACCATATATTTT,CASSQQYSGNTIYF
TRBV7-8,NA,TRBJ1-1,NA,TGTGCCAGCAGCCGGCGGGAGGGGGGGTGGACTGAAGCTTTCTTT,CASSRREGGWTEAFF
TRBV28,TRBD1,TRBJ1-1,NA,TGTGCCAGCAGTCTCCTGGGACAGGTTAGTGAAGCTTTCTTT,CASSLLGQVSEAFF
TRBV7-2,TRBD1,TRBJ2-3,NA,TGTGCCAGCAGCTTAGTAGGGGGCGCCAACACAGATACGCAGTATTTT,CASSLVGGANTDTQYF